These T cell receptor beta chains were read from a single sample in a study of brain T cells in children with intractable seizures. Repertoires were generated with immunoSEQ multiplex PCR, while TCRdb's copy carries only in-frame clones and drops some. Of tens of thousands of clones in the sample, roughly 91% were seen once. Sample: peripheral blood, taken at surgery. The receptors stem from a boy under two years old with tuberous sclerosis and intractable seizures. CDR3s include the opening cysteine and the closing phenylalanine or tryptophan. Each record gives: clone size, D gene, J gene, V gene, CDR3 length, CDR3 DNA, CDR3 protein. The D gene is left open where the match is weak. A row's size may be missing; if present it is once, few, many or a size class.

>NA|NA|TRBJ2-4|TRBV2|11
TGTGCCAGCAGTGAAACTAACATTCAGTACTTC
CASSETNIQYF
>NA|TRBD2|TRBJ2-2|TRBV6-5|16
TGTGCCAGCAGTTATGGACTAGCGGGAGGAGGCGGGGAGCTGTTTTTT
CASSYGLAGGGGELFF
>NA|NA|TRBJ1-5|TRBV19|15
TGTGCCAGTAGTATGTTTGACGTAGGCAATCAGCCCCAGCATTTT
CASSMFDVGNQPQHF
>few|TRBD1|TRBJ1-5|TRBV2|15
TGTGCCAGCAGTCCCGGGACAGCCTACAATCAGCCCCAGCATTTT
CASSPGTAYNQPQHF
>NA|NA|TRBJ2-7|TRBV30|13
TGTGCCTGGGCAGTCAGGGGCGGCTACGAGCAGTACTTC
CAWAVRGGYEQYF
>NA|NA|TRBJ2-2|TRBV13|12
TGTGCCAACCGAGGATACACCGGGGAGCTGTTTTTT
CANRGYTGELFF
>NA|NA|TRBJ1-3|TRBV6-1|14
TGTGCCAGCAGTGAGGGGACATCTGGAAACACCATATATTTT
CASSEGTSGNTIYF
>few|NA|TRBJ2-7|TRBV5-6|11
TGTGCCAGCAGCTTGAACTACGAGCAGTACTTC
CASSLNYEQYF
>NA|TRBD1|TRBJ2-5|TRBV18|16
TGTGCCAGCTCACCTCAAGGACAGGGGGCAGGAGAGACCCAGTACTTC
CASSPQGQGAGETQYF
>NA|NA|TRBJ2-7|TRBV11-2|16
TGTGCCAGCAGCTTAGATACAGACCTCCTTGGTTACGAGCAGTACTTC
CASSLDTDLLGYEQYF
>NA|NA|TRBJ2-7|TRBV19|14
TGTGCCAGTAGCTCACCGGGCTACTCCTACGAGCAGTACTTC
CASSSPGYSYEQYF
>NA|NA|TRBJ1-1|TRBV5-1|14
TGCGCCAGCAGCTGGAGGACGGAGAACACTGAAGCTTTCTTT
CASSWRTENTEAFF
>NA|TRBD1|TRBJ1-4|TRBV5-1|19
TGCGCCAGCAGTAGACTTGGGGCGGGACAGGGAGGAAGAGACGAAAAACTGTTTTTT
CASSRLGAGQGGRDEKLFF
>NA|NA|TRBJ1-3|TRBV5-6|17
TGTGCCAGCAGCTATGCGACGTGGGCAGACTCTGGAAACACCATATATTTT
CASSYATWADSGNTIYF
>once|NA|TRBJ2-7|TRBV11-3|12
TGTGCCAGCAGCTTAGAAAACTACGAGCAGTACTTC
CASSLENYEQYF
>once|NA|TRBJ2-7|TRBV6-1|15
TGTGCCAGCAGTGAAGCGCAGGGACTTCACTACGAGCAGTACTTC
CASSEAQGLHYEQYF
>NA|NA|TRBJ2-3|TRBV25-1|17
TGTGCCAGCAGTGAGTCCCTCCGGGGGGCATCAACAGATACGCAGTATTTT
CASSESLRGASTDTQYF
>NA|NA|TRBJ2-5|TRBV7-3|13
TGTGCCAGCAGCGGGGGGTCCCAAGAGACCCAGTACTTC
CASSGGSQETQYF
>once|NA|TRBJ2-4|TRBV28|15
TGTGCCAGCAGTTTTAGGGACCTAGCCAAAAACATTCAGTACTTC
CASSFRDLAKNIQYF
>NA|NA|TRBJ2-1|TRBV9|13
TGTGCCAGCAGGGGGGGTGACAGCAATGAGCAGTTCTTC
CASRGGDSNEQFF
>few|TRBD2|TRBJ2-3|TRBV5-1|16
TGCGCCAGCAGCAAGAGTACTAGCGGGAGTGCAGATACGCAGTATTTT
CASSKSTSGSADTQYF
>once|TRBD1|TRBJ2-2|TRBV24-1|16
TGTGCCACCAGTGCCACAGGGGGCGGTGACACCGGGGAGCTGTTTTTT
CATSATGGGDTGELFF
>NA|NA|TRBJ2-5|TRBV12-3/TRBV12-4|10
TGTGCCAGCAGCCAAGAGACCCAGTACTTC
CASSQETQYF
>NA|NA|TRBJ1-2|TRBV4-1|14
TGCGCCAGCAGCCCGACCGGGCTCCTGGGGGGCTACACCTTC
CASSPTGLLGGYTF
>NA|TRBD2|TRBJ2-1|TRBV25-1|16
TGTGCCAGCAGTGACCCTGGGACTAGCAGTCACAATGAGCAGTTCTTC
CASSDPGTSSHNEQFF
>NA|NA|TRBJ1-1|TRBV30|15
TGTGCCTGGAGTTCGTCAGCTACTATGAACACTGAAGCTTTCTTT
CAWSSSATMNTEAFF
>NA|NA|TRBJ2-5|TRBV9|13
TGTGCCAGCAGCGTAGCGGTTGAAGAGACCCAGTACTTC
CASSVAVEETQYF
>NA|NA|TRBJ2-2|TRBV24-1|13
TGTGCCCCAGTCGGGGGTAGGACCGGGGAGCTGTTTTTT
CAPVGGRTGELFF
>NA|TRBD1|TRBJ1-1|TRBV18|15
TGTGCCAGCTCACCTGGACAGGGGAAGAACACTGAAGCTTTCTTT
CASSPGQGKNTEAFF
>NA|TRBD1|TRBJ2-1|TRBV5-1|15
TGCGCCAGCAGCGAGGGACAGTGGAGTTACAATGAGCAGTTCTTC
CASSEGQWSYNEQFF
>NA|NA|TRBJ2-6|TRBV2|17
TGTGCCAGCAGAGAAGAACAGGTGTTCTCTGGGGCCAACGTCCTGACTTTC
CASREEQVFSGANVLTF
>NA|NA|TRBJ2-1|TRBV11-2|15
TGTGCCAGCACCTCCAGCGGCAGGGGTAGCAATGAGCAGTTCTTC
CASTSSGRGSNEQFF
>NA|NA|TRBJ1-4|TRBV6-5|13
TGTGCCAGCAGTTACAGCGGGCGCGAAAAACTGTTTTTT
CASSYSGREKLFF
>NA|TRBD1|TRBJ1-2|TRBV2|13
TGTGCCAGCACGGACAGGGTATCGGGGGGCTACACCTTC
CASTDRVSGGYTF
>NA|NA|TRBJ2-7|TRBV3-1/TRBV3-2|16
TGTGCCAGCAGCCATCAAGGCCAGGGACCCTGGGGCGAGCAGTACTTC
CASSHQGQGPWGEQYF
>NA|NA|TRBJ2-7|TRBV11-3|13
TGTGCCAGCAGCTTAGGGACCTCCTACGAGCAGTACTTC
CASSLGTSYEQYF
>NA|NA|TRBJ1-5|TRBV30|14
TGTGCCTGGAGTGCTACAGGTCTCCATCAGCCCCAGCATTTT
CAWSATGLHQPQHF
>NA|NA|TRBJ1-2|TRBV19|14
TGTGCCAGTAGTATAGGGAACAGGGCTAATGGCTACACCTTC
CASSIGNRANGYTF
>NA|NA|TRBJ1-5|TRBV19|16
TGTGCCAGTACCCTACGGGGGGGCTATGGCAATCTGTTCCAGCATTTT
CASTLRGGYGNLFQHF